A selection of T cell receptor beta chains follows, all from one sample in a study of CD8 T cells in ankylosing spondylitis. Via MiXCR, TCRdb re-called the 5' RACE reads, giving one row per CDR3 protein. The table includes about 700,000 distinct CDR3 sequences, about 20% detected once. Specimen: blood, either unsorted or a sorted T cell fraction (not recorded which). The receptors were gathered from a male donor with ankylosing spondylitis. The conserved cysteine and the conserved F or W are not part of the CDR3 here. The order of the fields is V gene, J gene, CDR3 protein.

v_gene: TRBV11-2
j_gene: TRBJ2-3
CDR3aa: ASSSGTMSTDTQY

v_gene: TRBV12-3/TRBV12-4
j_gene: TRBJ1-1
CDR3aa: ASSLSNSEKEAF

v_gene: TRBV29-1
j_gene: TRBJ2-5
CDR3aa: SVTDFSLTQY

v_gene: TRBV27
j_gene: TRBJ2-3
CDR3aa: ASSLNSVSDRGKDTQY

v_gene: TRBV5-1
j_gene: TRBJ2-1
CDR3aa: ASSSDANEQF

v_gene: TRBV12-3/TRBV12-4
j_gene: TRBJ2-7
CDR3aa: ASSLNSNLAGAYEQY

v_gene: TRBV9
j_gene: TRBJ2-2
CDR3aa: ASSVGAGLGAGELF

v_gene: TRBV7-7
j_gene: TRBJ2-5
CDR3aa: ASSPGGGGETQY

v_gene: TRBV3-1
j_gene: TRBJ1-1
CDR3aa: ASSLGGYVNTEAF

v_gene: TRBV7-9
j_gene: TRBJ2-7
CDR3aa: ASSRGGGPSYEQY

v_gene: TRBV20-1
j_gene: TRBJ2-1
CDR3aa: SAEDGRNYNEQF

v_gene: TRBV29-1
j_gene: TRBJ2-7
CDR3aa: SVGGRMFYEQY

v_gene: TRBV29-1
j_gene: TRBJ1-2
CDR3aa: SVGGVDGYT

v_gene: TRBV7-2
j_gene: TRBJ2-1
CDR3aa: ASSLSPVAVEQF

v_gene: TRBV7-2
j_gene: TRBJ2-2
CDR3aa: ASSPSLVSGELF

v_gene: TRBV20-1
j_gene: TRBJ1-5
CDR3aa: SARDLGQGSNQPQH

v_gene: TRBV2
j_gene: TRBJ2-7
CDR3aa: ASSDQAGSAYEQY

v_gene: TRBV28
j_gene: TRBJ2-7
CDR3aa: ASRKAGTGRGEQY

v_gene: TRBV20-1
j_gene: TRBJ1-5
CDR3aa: SASWPYSNQPQH

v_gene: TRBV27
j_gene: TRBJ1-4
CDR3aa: ASAAPGVAEKLF

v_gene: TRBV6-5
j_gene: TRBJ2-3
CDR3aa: ASSYGGGGTDTQY

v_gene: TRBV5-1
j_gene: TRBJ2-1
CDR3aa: ASSLARIQGVRNEQF

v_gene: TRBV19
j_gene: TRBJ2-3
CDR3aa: ASSIPGLTDTQY

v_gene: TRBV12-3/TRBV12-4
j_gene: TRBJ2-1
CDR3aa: ASSTGPGPYNEQF

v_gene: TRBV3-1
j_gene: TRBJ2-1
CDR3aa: ASSLLATYNEQF

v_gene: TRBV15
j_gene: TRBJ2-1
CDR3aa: ATSEGFRNEQF

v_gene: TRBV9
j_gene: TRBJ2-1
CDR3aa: ASSVAGTGNNEQF

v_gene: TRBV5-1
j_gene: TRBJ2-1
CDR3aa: ASSGAGGPLDNEQF

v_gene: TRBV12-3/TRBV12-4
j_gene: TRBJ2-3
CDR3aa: ASSLDPLDTQY

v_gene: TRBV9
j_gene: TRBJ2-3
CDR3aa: ASSVEGGRGSTDTQY

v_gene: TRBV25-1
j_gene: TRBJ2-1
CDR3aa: ASSGVGRYNEQF

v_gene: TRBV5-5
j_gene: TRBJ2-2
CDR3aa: ASSQGSRSMTGELF

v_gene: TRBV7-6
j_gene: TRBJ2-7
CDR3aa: ASSPGQLAYEQY

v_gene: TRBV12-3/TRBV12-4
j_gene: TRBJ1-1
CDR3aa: ASSAKGIEAF

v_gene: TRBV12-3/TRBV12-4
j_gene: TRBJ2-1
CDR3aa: AASRATFHEQF

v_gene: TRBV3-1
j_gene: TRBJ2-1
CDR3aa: ASSHQLAGAVNEQF

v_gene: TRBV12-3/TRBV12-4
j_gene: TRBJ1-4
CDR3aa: ASSPRGANEKLF

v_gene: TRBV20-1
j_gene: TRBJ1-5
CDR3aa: SARDSSGGQPQH

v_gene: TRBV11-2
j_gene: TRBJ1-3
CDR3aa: ASSFPQGSGNTIY

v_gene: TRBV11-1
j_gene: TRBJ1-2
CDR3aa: ASSSPGLTVQPHYGYT

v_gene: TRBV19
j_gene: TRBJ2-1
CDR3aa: ASSPLGAAFSYNEQF

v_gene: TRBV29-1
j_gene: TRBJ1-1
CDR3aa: SVVLGSLNTEAF